Listed below are T cell receptor beta chains from one sample, sequenced in a study of blood T cells in healthy people across ages. Using its own MiXCR run on the 5' RACE reads, TCRdb lists one record per CDR3 protein. The profile shows 1.4 million to 1.5 million distinct CDR3 sequences, approximately 40% of them singletons. The specimen sequenced was blood. The receptors were gathered from a woman in her late teens or twenties in good health. Both conserved end residues are part of each CDR3. Fields, in order: CDR3 protein, CDR3 DNA, D gene, J gene, V gene, clone size. D genes are given only for firm matches. Rows may omit the clone size; those that give it use once, few, many or a size class.

CASSLLTGGYTF TGTGCCAGCAGCTTGCTCACGGGCGGCTACACCTTC - TRBJ1-2 TRBV5-6 -
CASSLRLRNEQFF TGTGCCAGCAGTTTACGTCTGAGGAATGAGCAGTTCTTC - TRBJ2-1 TRBV12-3/TRBV12-4 few
CASSTRQGYYGYTF TGTGCCAGCAGTACCCGACAGGGGTACTATGGCTACACCTTC TRBD1 TRBJ1-2 TRBV6-1 -
CASSSHLEQYF TGCGCCAGCAGCTCCCACCTCGAGCAGTACTTC - TRBJ2-7 TRBV5-1 -
CASRSSTGTPIYEQYF TGTGCCAGCAGATCCTCCACGGGGACACCAATTTACGAGCAGTACTTC - TRBJ2-7 TRBV25-1 few
CASSLAPGAGVSETQFF TGTGCCAGCAGCTTAGCCCCCGGCGCGGGAGTGTCAGAGACCCAGTTCTTC TRBD2 TRBJ2-1 TRBV7-2 -
CASGLPASYEQYF TGTGCCAGCGGTCTGCCGGCCTCCTACGAGCAGTACTTC - TRBJ2-7 TRBV2 -
CASGGQRSYGYTF TGTGCCAGCGGGGGGCAGCGAAGCTATGGCTACACCTTC - TRBJ1-2 TRBV7-2 few
CASSQTAGTGQNEQFF TGTGCCAGCAGCCAGACGGCCGGGACAGGGCAGAATGAGCAGTTCTTC TRBD1 TRBJ2-1 TRBV7-9 -
CSAGGADYGYTF TGCAGCGCAGGGGGCGCGGACTATGGCTACACCTTC TRBD1 TRBJ1-2 TRBV29-1 once
CASSQSRGQTYEQYF TGCGCCAGCAGCCAATCCCGGGGGCAAACTTACGAGCAGTACTTC - TRBJ2-7 TRBV4-1 few
CSGRRAGVDEQFF TGCAGTGGAAGACGAGCGGGAGTAGATGAGCAGTTCTTC TRBD2 TRBJ2-1 TRBV20-1 -
CASSQDLSRGDYEQYF TGTGCCAGCAGCCAAGATCTCAGCAGGGGGGACTACGAGCAGTACTTC - TRBJ2-7 TRBV4-2 -
CASSFVGQQNTEAFF TGTGCCAGCAGTTTTGTGGGACAGCAGAACACTGAAGCTTTCTTT TRBD1 TRBJ1-1 TRBV27 -
CASSSFTPGGDEQYF TGTGCCAGCAGTTCGTTTACCCCCGGGGGGGACGAGCAGTACTTC TRBD2 TRBJ2-7 TRBV2 -
CASSLAAGIFPDTQYF TGTGCCAGCAGCTTGGCGGCAGGTATATTTCCAGATACGCAGTATTTT - TRBJ2-3 TRBV5-6 -
CAISESVASGANVLTF TGTGCCATCAGTGAGTCGGTCGCCTCTGGGGCCAACGTCCTGACTTTC - TRBJ2-6 TRBV10-3 many
CASSQGPFRRVEDGYTF TGCGCCAGCAGCCAAGGCCCCTTCCGCAGGGTGGAGGATGGCTACACCTTC - TRBJ1-2 TRBV4-1 -
CASSLDETGPRLYEQYF TGTGCCAGCAGCTTAGACGAAACGGGACCACGTCTCTACGAGCAGTACTTC - TRBJ2-7 TRBV7-2 few
CASSPQEGRGTEAFF TGCGCCAGCAGCCCCCAGGAGGGACGGGGAACTGAAGCTTTCTTT - TRBJ1-1 TRBV5-1 -
CSVGGQGNTEAFF TGCAGCGTTGGCGGACAGGGGAACACTGAAGCTTTCTTT TRBD1 TRBJ1-1 TRBV29-1 few
CASSKATPQREARIPITNTDTQYF TGTGCCAGCAGCAAAGCCACCCCTCAGCGGGAGGCCAGAATACCAATCACAAACACAGATACGCAGTATTTT - TRBJ2-3 TRBV21-1 -
CASSLSIGNHGYTF TGTGCCAGCAGTTTATCCATAGGGAACCATGGCTACACCTTC - TRBJ1-2 TRBV12-3/TRBV12-4 -
CASSYSLQSYEQYF TGTGCCAGCAGTTACTCGCTACAGAGCTACGAGCAGTACTTC - TRBJ2-7 TRBV6-5 -
CASRSTSGGPTEQFF TGCGCCAGCAGATCCACTAGCGGGGGGCCAACCGAGCAGTTCTTC TRBD2 TRBJ2-1 TRBV5-1 few
CASSPGISTDTQYF TGTGCCAGCAGCCCGGGGATTAGCACAGATACGCAGTATTTT - TRBJ2-3 TRBV7-2 few
CASSQIGVVYEQYF TGTGCCAGCAGCCAAATTGGTGTCGTCTACGAGCAGTACTTC - TRBJ2-7 TRBV3-1 -
CSVLAGTGGIYEQYF TGCAGCGTCCTCGCCGGGACAGGGGGCATCTACGAGCAGTACTTC TRBD1 TRBJ2-7 TRBV29-1 few
CASSGTTGLAGKDEQFF TGCGCCAGCAGCGGGACCACCGGACTAGCGGGGAAGGATGAGCAGTTCTTC TRBD2 TRBJ2-1 TRBV5-1 -
CASRGDSSYGYTF TGTGCCAGCAGGGGGGACAGCAGCTATGGCTACACCTTC TRBD1 TRBJ1-2 TRBV12-3/TRBV12-4 -
CASRESGTTFDEQYF TGTGCCAGCAGAGAATCCGGGACAACCTTCGACGAGCAGTACTTC - TRBJ2-7 TRBV28 many
CASSFQGLAGGSPYF TGTGCCAGCAGTTTCCAGGGACTAGCGGGGGGGTCACCGTATTTT TRBD2 TRBJ2-3 TRBV12-3/TRBV12-4 -
CASTPGQGYQPQHF TGTGCCAGCACCCCCGGACAGGGATATCAGCCCCAGCATTTT TRBD1 TRBJ1-5 TRBV6-5 -
CASSSGRETEAFF TGTGCCAGCAGTTCGGGGCGCGAGACTGAAGCTTTCTTT - TRBJ1-1 TRBV6-5 few
CASSPTGIDQPQHF TGCGCCAGCAGCCCGACAGGGATAGATCAGCCCCAGCATTTT TRBD1 TRBJ1-5 TRBV4-1 -
CASSHTRPYMSGEQFF TGTGCCAGCAGCCACACTCGGCCCTATATGTCTGGTGAGCAGTTCTTC - TRBJ2-1 TRBV11-2 -
CASSSDSLAKNIQYF TGTGCCAGCAGTTCGGACAGTTTAGCCAAAAACATTCAGTACTTC - TRBJ2-4 TRBV12-3/TRBV12-4 -
CASSIRDPSREQFF TGTGCCAGCAGCATCCGGGACCCCTCCAGGGAGCAGTTCTTC - TRBJ2-1 TRBV11-2 -
CASKRLGEGGTEAFF TGTGCCAGCAAACGTCTCGGTGAAGGCGGCACTGAAGCTTTCTTT - TRBJ1-1 TRBV7-9 -
CASSSHRGTGELFF TGTGCCAGCAGCTCTCACAGGGGCACCGGGGAGCTGTTTTTT TRBD1 TRBJ2-2 TRBV9 -
CATVPTNEKLFF TGTGCCACCGTTCCAACTAATGAAAAACTGTTTTTT - TRBJ1-4 TRBV6-1 -